This TCR beta chain was retrieved from a study of beta chain features in type 1 diabetes. General study findings and limits: Among type 1 diabetes patients, VDJ junctions had fewer insertions and more deletions. For TCRB rearrangement, an influence of HLA type remained unresolved here.

On average, the one heparinised blood draw given by each donor was roughly 100 mL. What was sequenced were expressed TCRB transcripts, since all of the isolated RNA had been reverse transcribed. The repertoire was sequenced with immunoSEQ multiplex PCR; TCRdb's copy has only in-frame clones and lacks some. The table shows around 430,000 clones, with approximately 31% occurring only once. Germline loops: CDR1 MNHEY, CDR2 SVGAGI. The CDR3 length is 16 residues. V lost 2 bases, J lost 2 bases, and 6 bases stayed unmatched. Points on this clone: Its target is not known.

The clonotype comes from a man aged 18 to 30 in good health. The specimen was naive CD4+ T cells from blood. V and J are TRBV6-5 and TRBJ2-3, with 8 nucleotides matching TRBD1. The CDR3 sequence: CASSYLRTGSTDTQYF. CDR3 bases: TGTGCCAGCAGTTACCTACGGACAGGGTCCACAGATACGCAGTATTTT.